The clone carrying this TCR beta chain was counted a single time. The record originates from a study of cytomegalovirus exposure and HLA in healthy donors. CDR3 length: 14 amino acids. The ends lost 5 bases at V and 2 bases at J; junction bases unmatched: 2. The germline CDR1 and CDR2 sequences are ENHRY and SYGVKD. The PCR ran on 60 Vbeta and 13 Jbeta primers. The table came from immunoSEQ multiplex PCR; TCRdb's copy has only in-frame clones and leaves some out. The top ten hold about 0.47% of the sample, which has roughly 240,000 clones, around four fifths seen once. The origin of this receptor is a boy younger than 18 in good health and CMV-seronegative. The source material was PBMCs. The gene calls are TRBV10-3 and TRBJ1-4, with 7 bases fitting TRBD1. The CDR3 region is CAISPQGTNEKLFF. CDR3 nucleotides: TGTGCCATCAGTCCACAGGGGACTAATGAAAAACTGTTTTTT.